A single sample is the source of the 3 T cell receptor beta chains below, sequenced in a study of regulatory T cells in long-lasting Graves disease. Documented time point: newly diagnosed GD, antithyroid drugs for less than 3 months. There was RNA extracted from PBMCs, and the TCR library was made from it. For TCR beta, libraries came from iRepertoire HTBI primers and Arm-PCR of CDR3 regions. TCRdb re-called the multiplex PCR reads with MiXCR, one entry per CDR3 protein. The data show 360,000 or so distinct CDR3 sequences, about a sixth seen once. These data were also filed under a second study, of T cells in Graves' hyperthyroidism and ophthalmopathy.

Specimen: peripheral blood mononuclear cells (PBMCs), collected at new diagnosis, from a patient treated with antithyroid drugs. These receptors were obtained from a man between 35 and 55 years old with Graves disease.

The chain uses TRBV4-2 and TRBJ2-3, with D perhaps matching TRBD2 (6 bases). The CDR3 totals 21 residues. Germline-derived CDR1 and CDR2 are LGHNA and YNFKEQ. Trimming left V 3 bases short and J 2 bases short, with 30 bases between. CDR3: CASSHPRARGRGSLDTDTQYF. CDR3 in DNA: TGTGCCAGCAGCCACCCCAGGGCGCGGGGCCGCGGTAGTCTCGACACAGATACGCAGTATTTT.

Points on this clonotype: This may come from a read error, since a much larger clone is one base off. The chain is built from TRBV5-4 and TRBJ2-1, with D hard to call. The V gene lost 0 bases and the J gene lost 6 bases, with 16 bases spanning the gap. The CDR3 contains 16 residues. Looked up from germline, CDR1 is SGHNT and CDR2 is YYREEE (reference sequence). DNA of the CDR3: TGTGCCAGCAGCTTGGGTGGGCAGAAATTCCCCAATGAGCAGTTCTTC. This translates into CASSLGGQKFPNEQFF.

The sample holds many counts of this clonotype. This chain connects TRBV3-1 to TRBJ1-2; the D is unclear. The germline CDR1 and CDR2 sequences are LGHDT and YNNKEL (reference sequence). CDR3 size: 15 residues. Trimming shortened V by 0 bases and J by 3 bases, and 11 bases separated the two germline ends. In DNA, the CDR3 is TGTGCCAGCAGCCAAGAGGGGATCACATACTATGGCTACACCTTC. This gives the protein CASSQEGITYYGYTF.